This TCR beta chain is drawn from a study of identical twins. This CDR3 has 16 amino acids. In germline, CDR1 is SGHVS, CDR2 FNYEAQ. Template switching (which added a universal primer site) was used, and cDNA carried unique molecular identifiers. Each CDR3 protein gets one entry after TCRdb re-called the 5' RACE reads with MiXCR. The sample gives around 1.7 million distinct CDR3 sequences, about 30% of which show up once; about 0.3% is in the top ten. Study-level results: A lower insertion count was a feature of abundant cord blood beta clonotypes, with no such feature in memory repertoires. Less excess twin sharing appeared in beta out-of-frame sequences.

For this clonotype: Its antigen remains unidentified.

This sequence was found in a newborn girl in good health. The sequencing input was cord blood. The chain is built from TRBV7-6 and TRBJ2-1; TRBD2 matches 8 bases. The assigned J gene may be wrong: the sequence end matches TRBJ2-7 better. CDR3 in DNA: TGTGCCAGCAGCTTATTGCCGGGCCGCGGGAGGAATGAGCAGTACTTC. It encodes CASSLLPGRGRNEQYF.